The clone carrying this T cell receptor beta chain was observed a handful of times. As yet, its antigen is unknown. This record comes from a study of cytomegalovirus exposure and HLA in healthy donors. Study-wide results and limits: In an earlier analysis, productive rearrangement rates for most beta V segments clustered near 87% or 30%.

The PCR used 60 Vbeta and 13 Jbeta primers. The assay was immunoSEQ multiplex PCR, and TCRdb's table has in-frame clones only and misses some. The sample lists fewer than 250,000 clones, almost 80% occurring once. The sequenced material came from PBMCs. The origin of this receptor is a male donor in good health and CMV-seronegative.

CDR3 in DNA: TGTGCCAGCAAGCTACCCTACAGGTCGGATCGTCTGCGTGAAGCTTTCTTT. It encodes CASKLPYRSDRLREAFF. The genes are TRBV9 and TRBJ1-1; possibly TRBD1 for D (5 bases). Trimming pared 6 bases from V and 7 bases from J, leaving 28 bases between. CDR1 is SGDLS and CDR2 is YYNGEE in the germline V gene. The CDR3 contains 17 residues.